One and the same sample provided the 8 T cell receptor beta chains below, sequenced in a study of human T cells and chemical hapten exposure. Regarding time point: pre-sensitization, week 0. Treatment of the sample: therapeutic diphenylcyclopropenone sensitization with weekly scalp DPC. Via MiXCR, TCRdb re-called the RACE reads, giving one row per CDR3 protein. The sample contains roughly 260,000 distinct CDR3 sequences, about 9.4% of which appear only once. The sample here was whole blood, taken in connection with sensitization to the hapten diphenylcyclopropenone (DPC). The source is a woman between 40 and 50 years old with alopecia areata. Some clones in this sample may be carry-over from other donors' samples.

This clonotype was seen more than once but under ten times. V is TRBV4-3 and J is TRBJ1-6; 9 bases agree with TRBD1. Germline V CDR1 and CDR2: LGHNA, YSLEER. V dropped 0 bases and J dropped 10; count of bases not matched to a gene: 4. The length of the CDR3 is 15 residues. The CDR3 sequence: CASSQEDRGGSPLHF. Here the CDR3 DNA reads TGCGCCAGCAGCCAAGAGGACAGGGGAGGATCACCCCTCCACTTT.

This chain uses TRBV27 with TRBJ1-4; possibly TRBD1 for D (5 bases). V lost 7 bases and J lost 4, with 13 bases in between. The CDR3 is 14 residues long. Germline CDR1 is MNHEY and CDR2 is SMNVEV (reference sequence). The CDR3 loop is CASKLTVDNEKLFF. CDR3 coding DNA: TGTGCCAGCAAGTTGACAGTGGATAATGAAAAACTGTTTTTT.

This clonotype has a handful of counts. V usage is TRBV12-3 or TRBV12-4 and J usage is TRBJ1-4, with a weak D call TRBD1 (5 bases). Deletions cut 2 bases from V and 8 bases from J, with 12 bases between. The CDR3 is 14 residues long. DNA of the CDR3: TGTGCCAGCAGTTTACCAGGGAGCGCCGAAAAACTGTTTTTT. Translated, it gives CASSLPGSAEKLFF.

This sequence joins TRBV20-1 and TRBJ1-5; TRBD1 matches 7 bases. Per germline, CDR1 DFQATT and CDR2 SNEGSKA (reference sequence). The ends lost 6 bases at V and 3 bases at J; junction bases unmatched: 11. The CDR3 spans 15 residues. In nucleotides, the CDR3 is TGCAGTGCCAGTAGACAGGGAGGCCCCAATCAGCCCCAGCATTTT. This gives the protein CSASRQGGPNQPQHF.

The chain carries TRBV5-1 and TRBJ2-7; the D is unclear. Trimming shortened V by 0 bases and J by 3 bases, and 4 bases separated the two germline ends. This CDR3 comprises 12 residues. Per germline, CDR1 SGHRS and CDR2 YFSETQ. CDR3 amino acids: CASSLDFYEQYF. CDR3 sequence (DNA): TGCGCCAGCAGCTTGGACTTCTACGAGCAGTACTTC.

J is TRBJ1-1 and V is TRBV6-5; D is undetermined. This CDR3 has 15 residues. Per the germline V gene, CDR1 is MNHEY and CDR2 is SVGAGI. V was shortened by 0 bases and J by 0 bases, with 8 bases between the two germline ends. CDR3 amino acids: CASSYSANMNTEAFF. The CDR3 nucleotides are TGTGCCAGCAGTTACTCCGCCAACATGAACACTGAAGCTTTCTTT.

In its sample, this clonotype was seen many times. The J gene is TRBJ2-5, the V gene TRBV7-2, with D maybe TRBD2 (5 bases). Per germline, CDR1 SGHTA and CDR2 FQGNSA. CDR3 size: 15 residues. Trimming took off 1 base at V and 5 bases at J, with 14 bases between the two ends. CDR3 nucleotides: TGTGCCAGCAGCTTAGACCTAGCCGGTCGGGAGACCCAGTACTTC. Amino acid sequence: CASSLDLAGRETQYF.

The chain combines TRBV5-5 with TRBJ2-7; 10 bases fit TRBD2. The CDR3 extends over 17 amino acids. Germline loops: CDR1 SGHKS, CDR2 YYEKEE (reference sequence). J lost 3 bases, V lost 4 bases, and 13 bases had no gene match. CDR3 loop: CASSPNGLAALYYEQYF. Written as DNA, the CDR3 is TGTGCCAGCAGCCCCAACGGACTAGCGGCCTTGTACTACGAGCAGTACTTC.